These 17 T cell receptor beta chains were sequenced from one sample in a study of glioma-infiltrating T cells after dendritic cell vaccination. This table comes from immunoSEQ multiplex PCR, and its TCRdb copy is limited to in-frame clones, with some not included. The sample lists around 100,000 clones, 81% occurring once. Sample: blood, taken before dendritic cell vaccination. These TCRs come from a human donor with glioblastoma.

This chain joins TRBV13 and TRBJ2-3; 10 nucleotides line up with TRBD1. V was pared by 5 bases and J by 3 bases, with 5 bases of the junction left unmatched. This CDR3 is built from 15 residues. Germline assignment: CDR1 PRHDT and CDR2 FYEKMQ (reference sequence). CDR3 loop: CASSTRQGATDTQYF. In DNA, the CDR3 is TGTGCCAGCAGCACCCGACAGGGGGCAACAGATACGCAGTATTTT.

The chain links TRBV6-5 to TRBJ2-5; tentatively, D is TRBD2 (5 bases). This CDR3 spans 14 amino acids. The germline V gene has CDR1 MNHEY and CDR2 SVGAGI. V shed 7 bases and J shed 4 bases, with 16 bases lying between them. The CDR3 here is CASKTHQAGETQYF. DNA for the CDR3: TGTGCCAGCAAAACCCACCAGGCGGGAGAGACCCAGTACTTC.

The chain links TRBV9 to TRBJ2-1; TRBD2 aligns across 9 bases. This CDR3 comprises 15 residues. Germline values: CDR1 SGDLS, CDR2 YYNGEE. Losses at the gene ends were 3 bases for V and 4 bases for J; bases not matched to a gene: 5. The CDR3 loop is CASSGRLAAYNEQFF. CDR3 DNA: TGTGCCAGCAGCGGTCGACTAGCGGCTTACAATGAGCAGTTCTTC.

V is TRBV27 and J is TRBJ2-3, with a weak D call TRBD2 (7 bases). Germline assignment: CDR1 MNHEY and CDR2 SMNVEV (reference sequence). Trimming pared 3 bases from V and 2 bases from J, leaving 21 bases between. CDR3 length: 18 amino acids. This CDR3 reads CASSLGLGEGGITDTQYF. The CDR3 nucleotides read TGTGCCAGCAGTTTGGGTCTGGGGGAGGGGGGCATCACAGATACGCAGTATTTT.

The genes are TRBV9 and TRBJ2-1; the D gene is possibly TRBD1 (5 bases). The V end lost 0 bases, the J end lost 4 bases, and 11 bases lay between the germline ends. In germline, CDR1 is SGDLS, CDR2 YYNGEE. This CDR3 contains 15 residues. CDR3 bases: TGTGCCAGCAGCGTAGTACAGGCAGAGTACAATGAGCAGTTCTTC. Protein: CASSVVQAEYNEQFF.

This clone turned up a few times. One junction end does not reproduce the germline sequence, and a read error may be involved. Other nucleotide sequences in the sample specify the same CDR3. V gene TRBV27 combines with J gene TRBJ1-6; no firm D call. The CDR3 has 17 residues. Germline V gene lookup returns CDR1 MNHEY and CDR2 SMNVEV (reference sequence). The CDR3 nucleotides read TGTGCCAGCAGCCGGGTCGGGGATTCCTCCTATAATTCGCCCCTCCACTTT. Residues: CASSRVGDSSYNSPLHF.

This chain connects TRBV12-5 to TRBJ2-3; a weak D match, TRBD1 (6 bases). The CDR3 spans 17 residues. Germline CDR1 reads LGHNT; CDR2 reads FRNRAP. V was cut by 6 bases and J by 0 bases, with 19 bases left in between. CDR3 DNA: TGTGCTAGTGGCCCCGGACAGACCTACTATAGCACAGATACGCAGTATTTT. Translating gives CASGPGQTYYSTDTQYF. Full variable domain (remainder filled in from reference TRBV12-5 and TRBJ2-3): DARVTQTPRHKVTEMGQEVTMRCQPILGHNTVFWYRQTMMQGLELLAYFRNRAPLDDSGMPKDRFSAEMPDATLATLKIQPSEPRDSAVYFCASGPGQTYYSTDTQYFGPGTRLTVL.

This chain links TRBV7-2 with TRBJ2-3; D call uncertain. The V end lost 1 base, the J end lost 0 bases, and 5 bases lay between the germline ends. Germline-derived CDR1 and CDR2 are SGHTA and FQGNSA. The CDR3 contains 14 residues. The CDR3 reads CASSLVVSTDTQYF. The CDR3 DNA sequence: TGTGCCAGCAGCTTAGTCGTCAGCACAGATACGCAGTATTTT.

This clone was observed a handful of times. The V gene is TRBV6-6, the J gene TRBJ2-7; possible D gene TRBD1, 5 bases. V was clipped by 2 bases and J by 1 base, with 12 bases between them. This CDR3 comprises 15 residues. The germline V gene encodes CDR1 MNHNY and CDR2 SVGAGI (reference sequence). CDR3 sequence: CASSYNPQGSYEQYF. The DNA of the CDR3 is TGTGCCAGCAGTTACAACCCCCAGGGATCCTACGAGCAGTACTTC.

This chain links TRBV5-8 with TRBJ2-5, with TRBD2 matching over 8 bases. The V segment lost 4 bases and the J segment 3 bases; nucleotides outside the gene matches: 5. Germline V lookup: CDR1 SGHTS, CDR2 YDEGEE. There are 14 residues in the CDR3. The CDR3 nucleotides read TGTGCCAGCAGCCGTAGCGGGGTTGAAGAGACCCAGTACTTC. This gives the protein CASSRSGVEETQYF.

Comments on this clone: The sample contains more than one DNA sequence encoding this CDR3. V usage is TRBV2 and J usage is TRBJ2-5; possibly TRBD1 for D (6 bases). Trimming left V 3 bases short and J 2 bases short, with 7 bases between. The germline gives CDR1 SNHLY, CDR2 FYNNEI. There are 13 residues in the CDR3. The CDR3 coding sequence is TGTGCCAGCAGTGAGGACAGTCAAGAGACCCAGTACTTC. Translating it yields CASSEDSQETQYF.

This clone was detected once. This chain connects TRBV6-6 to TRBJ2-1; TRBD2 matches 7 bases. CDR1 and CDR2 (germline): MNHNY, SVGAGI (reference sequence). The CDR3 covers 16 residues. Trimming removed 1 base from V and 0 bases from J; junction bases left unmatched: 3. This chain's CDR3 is CASSYWRGSSYNEQFF. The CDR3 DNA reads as TGTGCCAGCAGTTACTGGCGGGGGAGCTCCTACAATGAGCAGTTCTTC.

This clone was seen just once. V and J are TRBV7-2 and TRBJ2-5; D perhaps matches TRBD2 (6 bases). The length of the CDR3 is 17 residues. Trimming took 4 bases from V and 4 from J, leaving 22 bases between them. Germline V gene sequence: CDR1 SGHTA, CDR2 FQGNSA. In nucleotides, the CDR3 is TGTGCCAGCAGCTCCCCCGCCCAGCGCGGGGTGGGAGAGACCCAGTACTTC. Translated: CASSSPAQRGVGETQYF.

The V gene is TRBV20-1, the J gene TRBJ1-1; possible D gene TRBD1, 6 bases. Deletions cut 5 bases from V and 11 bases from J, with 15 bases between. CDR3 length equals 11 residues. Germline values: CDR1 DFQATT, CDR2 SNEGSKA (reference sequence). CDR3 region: CSAFSVQGAFF. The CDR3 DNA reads TGCAGTGCTTTTTCCGTACAGGGTGCTTTCTTT.

For the CDR3, the DNA is TGTGCCATCAGTGGACAGCGGGGGGGCTTGGCAGATACGCAGTATTTT. It codes for CAISGQRGGLADTQYF. The chain combines TRBV10-3 with TRBJ2-3; the match to TRBD2 covers 10 bases. This CDR3 contains 16 residues. V lost 4 bases, J lost 4 bases, and 8 bases stayed unmatched. Looked up from germline, CDR1 is ENHRY and CDR2 is SYGVKD.

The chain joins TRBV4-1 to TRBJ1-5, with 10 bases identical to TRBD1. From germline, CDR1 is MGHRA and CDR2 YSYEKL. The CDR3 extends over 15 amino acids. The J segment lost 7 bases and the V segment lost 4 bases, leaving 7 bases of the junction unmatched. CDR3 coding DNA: TGCGCCAGCAGCCCCCAGACAGGGGGCGGGCAGCCCCAGCATTTT. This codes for CASSPQTGGGQPQHF.

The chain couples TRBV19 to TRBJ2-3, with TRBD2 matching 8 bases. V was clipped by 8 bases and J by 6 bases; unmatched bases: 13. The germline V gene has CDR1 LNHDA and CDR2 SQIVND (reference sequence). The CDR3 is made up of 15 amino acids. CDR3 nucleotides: TGTGCCAGTCGCGAGCGGGGGATTGAATCTGATACGCAGTATTTT. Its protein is CASRERGIESDTQYF.